The rows below give T cell receptor beta chains drawn from one sample of a study of blood T cell repertoires in COVID-19. TCRdb's table, derived via immunoSEQ multiplex PCR, lists solely in-frame clones and lacks some. The sample contains about 260,000 clones, approximately 86% of which appear only once. The specimen was peripheral blood. The receptors shown here come from a human donor in a cohort sampled during active COVID-19. Both conserved end residues are part of each CDR3. D genes are given only for firm matches. Only some rows state a clone size, as once, few, many or a class for expanded clones.

v_call	d_call	clone_size	j_call	cdr3_aa	cdr3_nt
TRBV6-5	TRBD1	NA	TRBJ1-2	CASWKTGVRGYTF	TGTGCCAGCTGGAAGACAGGGGTGCGTGGCTACACCTTC
TRBV9	NA	NA	TRBJ2-7	CASSGGTAAGYEQYF	TGTGCCAGCAGCGGGGGGACTGCAGCCGGCTACGAGCAGTACTTC
TRBV28	NA	NA	TRBJ2-1	CASQIMSGVNEQFF	TGTGCCAGCCAGATTATGTCGGGGGTCAATGAGCAGTTCTTC
TRBV28	NA	NA	TRBJ1-1	CASSPPVGREPLAEAFF	TGTGCCAGCAGTCCCCCTGTGGGCAGGGAACCACTGGCTGAAGCTTTCTTT
TRBV11-2	NA	NA	TRBJ2-3	CASSLDRVSDTQYF	TGTGCCAGCAGCTTAGATCGGGTCTCAGATACGCAGTATTTT
TRBV5-6	TRBD1	NA	TRBJ1-2	CASDRGNYGYTF	TGTGCCAGTGACAGGGGCAACTATGGCTACACCTTC
TRBV5-4	NA	NA	TRBJ2-5	CASSPRSFSQETQYF	TGTGCCAGCAGCCCCCGTTCGTTTTCCCAAGAGACCCAGTACTTC
TRBV7-2	TRBD1	NA	TRBJ2-2	CASNSGTAYTGELFF	TGTGCCAGCAACTCCGGGACAGCATACACCGGGGAGCTGTTTTTT
TRBV6-2/TRBV6-3	NA	once	TRBJ1-1	CASSFPGLPRTEAFF	TGTGCCAGCAGTTTTCCGGGACTACCTCGGACTGAAGCTTTCTTT
TRBV27	NA	once	TRBJ1-1	CASSSRLARGNVFTEAFF	TGTGCCAGCAGTTCGCGACTCGCCCGGGGAAACGTTTTCACTGAAGCTTTCTTT
TRBV9	TRBD2	NA	TRBJ2-7	CASSPQASGAYEQYF	TGTGCCAGCAGCCCCCAGGCTAGCGGCGCCTACGAGCAGTACTTC
TRBV5-4	NA	NA	TRBJ1-3	CASSLDSGAGNTIYF	TGTGCCAGCAGCTTGGATTCCGGGGCTGGAAACACCATATATTTT
TRBV27	TRBD2	NA	TRBJ2-3	CASVAGATRTDTQYF	TGTGCCAGCGTAGCGGGAGCGACTCGCACAGATACGCAGTATTTT
TRBV19	NA	NA	TRBJ1-1	CASTPVGGNTEAFF	TGTGCCAGTACCCCCGTCGGGGGGAACACTGAAGCTTTCTTT
TRBV5-1	NA	NA	TRBJ2-5	CASSLLQETQYF	TGCGCCAGCAGCCTGTTACAAGAGACCCAGTACTTC